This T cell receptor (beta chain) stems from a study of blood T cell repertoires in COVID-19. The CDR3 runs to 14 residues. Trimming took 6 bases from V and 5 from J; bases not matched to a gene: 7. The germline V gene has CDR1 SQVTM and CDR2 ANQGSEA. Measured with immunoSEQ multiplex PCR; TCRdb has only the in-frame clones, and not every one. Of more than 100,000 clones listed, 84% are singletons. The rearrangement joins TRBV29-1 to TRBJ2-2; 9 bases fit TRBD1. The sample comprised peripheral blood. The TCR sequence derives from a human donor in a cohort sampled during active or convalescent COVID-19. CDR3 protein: CSVDGQGRTGELFF. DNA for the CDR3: TGCAGCGTAGACGGACAGGGGCGTACCGGGGAGCTGTTTTTT.